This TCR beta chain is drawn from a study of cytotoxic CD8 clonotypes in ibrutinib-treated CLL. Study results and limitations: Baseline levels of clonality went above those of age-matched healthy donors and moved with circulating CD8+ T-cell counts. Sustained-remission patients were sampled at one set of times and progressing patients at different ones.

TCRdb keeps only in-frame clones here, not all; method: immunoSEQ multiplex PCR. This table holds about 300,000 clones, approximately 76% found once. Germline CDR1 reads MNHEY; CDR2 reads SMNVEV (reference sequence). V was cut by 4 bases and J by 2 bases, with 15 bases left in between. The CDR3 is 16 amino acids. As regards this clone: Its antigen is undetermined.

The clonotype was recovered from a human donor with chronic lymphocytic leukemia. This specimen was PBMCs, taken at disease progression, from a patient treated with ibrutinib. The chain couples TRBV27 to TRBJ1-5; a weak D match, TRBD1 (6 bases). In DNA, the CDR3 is TGTGCCAGCAGTTCTCAACAGGGAGTAGGCAATCAGCCCCAGCATTTT. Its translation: CASSSQQGVGNQPQHF.